Below are 30 T cell receptor beta chains sequenced from a single sample in a study of graft-versus-host responses after intestinal transplantation. These TCRs' antigens remain unknown. Sequencing was performed with immunoSEQ multiplex PCR; in TCRdb, only in-frame clones are kept and a portion is missing. The table lists over 100,000 clones, 85% to 95% of them singletons, with more than 2.5% in the top ten. The sequencing used unstimulated CD8+ T cells sorted from spleen or lymph node cells, collected before intestinal transplant. These receptors were obtained from a human donor who received an intestinal transplant.

This chain uses TRBV6-5 with TRBJ2-1; D remains ambiguous. The CDR3 covers 16 residues. Germline V CDR1 and CDR2: MNHEY, SVGAGI. Trimming took 0 bases from V and 0 from J, leaving 9 bases between them. This CDR3 is CASSYSELSSYNEQFF. The CDR3 DNA follows: TGTGCCAGCAGTTACTCGGAGTTAAGCTCCTACAATGAGCAGTTCTTC.

The V and J genes are TRBV5-6 and TRBJ2-7; 8 bases match TRBD1. The CDR3 loop spans 13 amino acids. From germline, CDR1 is SGHDT and CDR2 YYEEEE. V lost 0 bases, J lost 6 bases, and 2 bases stayed unmatched. In DNA, the CDR3 is TGTGCCAGCAGCTTGGGGACAGGGCGCGAGCAGTACTTC. Residues: CASSLGTGREQYF.

The chain carries TRBV5-6 and TRBJ1-2; 7 positions match TRBD1. This CDR3 spans 15 amino acids. The germline CDR1 and CDR2 sequences are SGHDT and YYEEEE. V lost 4 bases, J lost 0 bases, and 6 bases stayed unmatched. As DNA, the CDR3 is TGTGCCAGCAGCATGGAAGGACAGGCTAACTATGGCTACACCTTC. This encodes CASSMEGQANYGYTF.

The V and J genes are TRBV19 and TRBJ2-1, with D perhaps TRBD2 (6 bases). V dropped 9 bases and J dropped 4 bases, with 16 bases sitting between them. The CDR3 covers 14 residues. Per germline, CDR1 LNHDA and CDR2 SQIVND (reference sequence). CDR3: CARPHTSSYNEQFF. The CDR3 DNA reads as TGTGCCAGACCCCATACTAGCAGTTACAATGAGCAGTTCTTC.

Comment on this clone: Other DNA sequences in the same sample also yield this CDR3. The chain employs TRBV27 and TRBJ2-1, with D hard to call. Trimming removed 3 bases from V and 5 bases from J, with 5 bases in between. Germline values: CDR1 MNHEY, CDR2 SMNVEV (reference sequence). CDR3 length: 12 amino acids. The chain's CDR3 is CASSFGDNEQFF. CDR3 nucleotides: TGTGCCAGCAGTTTTGGCGACAATGAGCAGTTCTTC.

The genes are TRBV6-6 and TRBJ2-1, with 10 bases that match TRBD2. J was trimmed by 2 bases and V by 7 bases; bases with no gene match: 8. CDR1 and CDR2 (germline): MNHNY, SVGAGI (reference sequence). The CDR3 length is 16 residues. The CDR3 region is CASKESGRAAYNEQFF. The CDR3 nucleotides are TGTGCCAGCAAGGAGAGCGGGAGGGCCGCCTACAATGAGCAGTTCTTC.

The V and J genes are TRBV7-3 and TRBJ2-1; D is unclear. Germline V gene data show CDR1 as SGHTA and CDR2 as FQGTGA. Trimming left V 3 bases short and J 2 bases short, with 17 bases between. The CDR3 covers 17 residues. CDR3 sequence: CASSFYRRSHTYNEQFF. CDR3 DNA: TGTGCCAGCAGCTTTTACCGCCGGAGCCATACCTACAATGAGCAGTTCTTC. Together with reference TRBV7-3 and TRBJ2-1, the CDR3 gives the full variable domain: GAGVSQTPSNKVTEKGKYVELRCDPISGHTALYWYRQSLGQGPEFLIYFQGTGAADDSGLPNDRFFAVRPEGSVSTLKIQRTERGDSAVYLCASSFYRRSHTYNEQFFGPGTRLTVL.

J is TRBJ2-4 and V is TRBV4-1, with TRBD1 matching over 7 bases. Per the germline V gene, CDR1 is MGHRA and CDR2 is YSYEKL. Trimming removed 0 bases from V and 0 bases from J; junction bases left unmatched: 8. The CDR3 has 18 residues. The CDR3 loop reads CASSQDWYRGLAKNIQYF. CDR3 nucleotides: TGCGCCAGCAGCCAAGATTGGTATAGGGGGCTAGCCAAAAACATTCAGTACTTC.

The chain combines TRBV4-1 with TRBJ2-7, with D unclear. CDR3 length: 16 residues. Germline V gene data show CDR1 as MGHRA and CDR2 as YSYEKL. V gave up 4 bases and J gave up 0 bases, with 16 bases separating them. CDR3 nucleotides: TGCGCCAGCAGCCCGCCCAGAGGCTACACCTCCTACGAGCAGTACTTC. As protein: CASSPPRGYTSYEQYF.

The chain carries TRBV18 and TRBJ2-1, with D tentatively TRBD2 (7 bases). The germline CDR1 and CDR2 sequences are KGHSH and LQKENI. The CDR3 length is 17 residues. V was cut by 3 bases and J by 4 bases, with 19 bases left in between. CDR3 loop: CASSPGLTGAGYNEQFF. CDR3 sequence (DNA): TGTGCCAGCTCACCGGGACTAACGGGGGCGGGGTACAATGAGCAGTTCTTC.

This rearrangement joins TRBV6-5 to TRBJ2-1, with a possible D match to TRBD2 (6 bases). This CDR3 is built from 15 residues. Trimming took 5 bases from V and 4 from J, leaving 15 bases between them. Germline assignment: CDR1 MNHEY and CDR2 SVGAGI. The CDR3 here is CASSPLAGLYNEQFF. In DNA form, the CDR3 reads TGTGCCAGCAGTCCCCTGGCGGGGTTATACAATGAGCAGTTCTTC.

The chain links TRBV27 to TRBJ2-7; TRBD2 aligns across 10 bases. The CDR3 is made up of 17 amino acids. V was clipped by 7 bases and J by 8 bases; unmatched bases: 20. Germline V CDR1 and CDR2: MNHEY, SMNVEV (reference sequence). CDR3 nucleotide sequence: TGTGCCAGCACCTCCTTTATGGGCGGGAGAGCGGGGGGGAAGCAGTACTTC. It yields the protein CASTSFMGGRAGGKQYF.

CDR3 residues: CASSFRDTDTQYF. CDR3 nucleotides: TGTGCCAGCAGCTTTCGCGACACAGATACGCAGTATTTT. This chain joins TRBV7-3 and TRBJ2-3; no definite D call. Trimming took off 3 bases at V and 2 bases at J, with 6 bases between the two ends. The length of the CDR3 is 13 residues. The V gene's germline CDR1 is SGHTA and CDR2 FQGTGA.

The chain links TRBV27 to TRBJ2-3; 9 bases are a match to TRBD1. The J segment lost 3 bases and the V segment lost 4 bases, leaving 8 bases of the junction unmatched. Germline values: CDR1 MNHEY, CDR2 SMNVEV (reference sequence). The CDR3 has 16 amino acids. DNA for the CDR3: TGTGCCAGCAGTTACAGGGGGCCGATTAATACAGATACGCAGTATTTT. Translation gives CASSYRGPINTDTQYF.

J is TRBJ2-5 and V is TRBV10-3, with D unresolved. The J call is in doubt because the DNA end fits TRBJ2-7 better. This CDR3 comprises 14 residues. Germline V lookup: CDR1 ENHRY, CDR2 SYGVKD. The CDR3 protein is CAISESERSYEQYF. The CDR3 DNA sequence: TGTGCCATCAGTGAGTCTGAAAGATCCTACGAGCAGTACTTC.

V and J are TRBV29-1 and TRBJ1-2; 7 nucleotides agree with TRBD1. The CDR3 loop spans 12 amino acids. Trimming cost V 6 bases and J 4 bases; bases outside gene matches: 5. The germline V gene has CDR1 SQVTM and CDR2 ANQGSEA. The CDR3 here is CSVTTGSYGYTF. The DNA for the CDR3 is TGCAGCGTGACGACAGGGTCCTATGGCTACACCTTC.

The V call is TRBV7-9, the J call TRBJ2-7; D is undetermined. Germline assignment: CDR1 SEHNR and CDR2 FQNEAQ (reference sequence). The CDR3 runs to 16 residues. V was trimmed by 4 bases and J by 0 bases, leaving 16 bases between them. Here the CDR3 DNA reads TGTGCCAGCAGCTCTAGGGATGAGCTCAACTCCTACGAGCAGTACTTC. The encoded protein is CASSSRDELNSYEQYF.

The rearrangement links TRBV5-4 to TRBJ1-4; D perhaps matches TRBD1 (5 bases). The CDR3 covers 15 residues. Germline V lookup: CDR1 SGHNT, CDR2 YYREEE (reference sequence). Trimming removed 4 bases at V and 8 bases at J, with 18 bases between. The CDR3 DNA reads TGTGCCAGCAGCCAGGGAGCCTACCCGGCCGAAAAACTGTTTTTT. Protein: CASSQGAYPAEKLFF.

The rearrangement uses TRBV28 and TRBJ2-1; 7 bases align to TRBD2. This CDR3 comprises 16 residues. In germline, CDR1 is MDHEN, CDR2 SYDVKM. Unmatched junction bases numbered 8, after V lost 4 bases and J lost 2 bases. The CDR3 loop is CASSWVSGVTYNEQFF. CDR3 sequence (DNA): TGTGCCAGCAGTTGGGTAAGCGGGGTCACCTACAATGAGCAGTTCTTC.

This clone was seen only once. The J gene is TRBJ2-3, the V gene TRBV28; TRBD2 agrees at 10 bases. Germline lookup yields CDR1 MDHEN and CDR2 SYDVKM. The V gene end was trimmed by 1 base and the J gene end by 0 bases; junction bases not matched to a gene: 13. The CDR3 sequence is 20 residues long. As DNA, the CDR3 is TGTGCCAGCAGTTTATACCCTAGCGGGAGTTCGAAGCCTAGCACAGATACGCAGTATTTT. It codes for CASSLYPSGSSKPSTDTQYF.

The rearrangement joins TRBV11-1 to TRBJ2-3; 12 bases map to TRBD2. The CDR3 extends over 16 amino acids. V lost 4 bases, J lost 1 base, and 3 bases stayed unmatched. Germline CDR1 SGHAT, CDR2 FQDESV (reference sequence). The CDR3 loop reads CASSSRTSGGTDTQYF. The DNA of the CDR3 is TGTGCCAGCAGCTCCAGGACTAGCGGGGGCACAGATACGCAGTATTTT.

The chain uses TRBV5-1 and TRBJ2-7; 7 positions match TRBD1. The CDR3 loop spans 15 amino acids. The junction had 11 bases not matched to a gene; V was cut back by 3 bases and J by 5 bases. Germline CDR1 reads SGHRS; CDR2 reads YFSETQ. This chain's CDR3 is CASSSGTALANEQYF. CDR3 in DNA: TGCGCCAGCAGCTCAGGGACAGCCTTAGCCAACGAGCAGTACTTC.

The genes are TRBV2 and TRBJ1-6; 7 bases agree with TRBD1. This CDR3 has 12 residues. The germline V gene has CDR1 SNHLY and CDR2 FYNNEI. With 8 bases clipped from V and 9 bases from J, the junction kept 4 bases outside the gene matches. Here the CDR3 reads CASERQGSPLHF. For the CDR3, the DNA is TGTGCCAGCGAAAGACAGGGTTCACCCCTCCACTTT. The complete variable domain, with remaining parts taken from reference TRBV2 and TRBJ1-6, reads EPEVTQTPSHQVTQMGQEVILRCVPISNHLYFYWYRQILGQKVEFLVSFYNNEISEKSEIFDDQFSVERPDGSNFTLKIRSTKLEDSAMYFCASERQGSPLHFGNGTRLTVT.

The rearrangement uses TRBV6-5 and TRBJ1-2; no clear D gene. V was clipped by 2 bases and J by 8 bases, with 15 bases between them. The CDR3 totals 14 residues. Germline loops: CDR1 MNHEY, CDR2 SVGAGI. CDR3 nucleotide sequence: TGTGCCAGCAGTTACCAGAACAGCTTCTCGGGCTACACCTTC. The encoded protein is CASSYQNSFSGYTF.

This sequence joins TRBV5-1 and TRBJ2-2; 10 bases fit TRBD2. The CDR3 length is 22 residues. The J segment lost 0 bases and the V segment lost 2 bases, leaving 19 bases of the junction unmatched. The germline gives CDR1 SGHRS, CDR2 YFSETQ. The CDR3 DNA is TGCGCCAGCAGCTTTAGGACCCGTGGGTCCCTAGCGGGAGAGGCGAACACCGGGGAGCTGTTTTTT. It is translated as CASSFRTRGSLAGEANTGELFF.

This chain links TRBV14 with TRBJ2-7; D is unclear. The germline gives CDR1 SGHDN, CDR2 FVKESK. The CDR3 runs to 12 residues. Trimming removed 4 bases at V and 5 bases at J, with 9 bases between. Here the CDR3 DNA reads TGTGCCAGCAGCCTCATCGCCCACGAGCAGTACTTC. Protein sequence: CASSLIAHEQYF.

This clone showed up just once. The chain links TRBV4-1 to TRBJ2-3; D not certain. Germline CDR1 MGHRA, CDR2 YSYEKL. V was clipped by 3 bases and J by 4 bases, with 11 bases between them. CDR3 length equals 14 residues. This chain's CDR3 is CASSQGVTPDTQYF. The CDR3 bases are TGCGCCAGCAGCCAGGGTGTGACTCCAGATACGCAGTATTTT.

V usage is TRBV4-1 and J usage is TRBJ2-7; TRBD1 might be the D (6 bases). Trimming pared 4 bases from V and 4 bases from J, leaving 14 bases between. CDR3 length: 14 amino acids. Germline CDR1 reads MGHRA; CDR2 reads YSYEKL. CDR3 sequence (DNA): TGCGCCAGCAGCCCAGCAGGGGTTGGGTACGAGCAGTACTTC. Its translation is CASSPAGVGYEQYF.

The J gene is TRBJ2-5, the V gene TRBV25-1; D remains unclear. The CDR3 runs 13 residues. Between the trimmed V and J ends, which lost 1 base and 2 bases, there was a span of 5 bases. Germline CDR1 and CDR2: MGHDK and SYGVNS. CDR3 in amino acids: CASSEWQQETQYF. The CDR3 coding sequence is TGTGCCAGCAGTGAATGGCAGCAAGAGACCCAGTACTTC.

This clone was counted a single time. V gene TRBV5-6 combines with J gene TRBJ2-1, with 9 bases aligning to TRBD2. The CDR3 totals 15 residues. With 0 bases clipped from V and 8 bases from J, the junction kept 6 bases outside the gene matches. Germline loops: CDR1 SGHDT, CDR2 YYEEEE. As DNA, the CDR3 is TGTGCCAGCAGCTTGGGTCCTAGCGGGAACTATGAGCAGTTCTTC. Its translation is CASSLGPSGNYEQFF.